A single sample gave rise to the 15 T cell receptor beta chains below, sequenced in a study of neurological immune-mediated disorders. TCRdb reprocessed the 5' RACE reads via MiXCR and lists one record per CDR3 protein. This sample yields 55,000 to 70,000 distinct CDR3 sequences, of which roughly 5.6% are seen a single time; about 5.3% belongs to the top ten. Sequenced sample: PBMCs. All receptors derive from a human donor with multiple sclerosis. The donor label of this sample is uncertain.

This chain uses TRBV7-2 with TRBJ2-7; no definite D call. Germline-derived CDR1 and CDR2 are SGHTA and FQGNSA. V lost 5 bases and J 7 bases, leaving 9 bases between the germline ends. The CDR3 covers 11 residues. This CDR3 is CASSALGEQYF. The CDR3 DNA reads as TGTGCCAGCAGCGCCCTGGGGGAGCAGTACTTC.

Many counts were recorded for this clonotype. This chain connects TRBV4-1 to TRBJ1-2; no clear D gene. CDR3 length equals 15 residues. Germline CDR1 is MGHRA and CDR2 is YSYEKL. V lost 5 bases to trimming and J lost 6 bases, with 19 bases between them. The CDR3 protein is CASSNSGLRRDGYTF. The CDR3, as DNA: TGCGCCAGCAGCAATTCAGGCCTGCGCAGAGATGGCTACACCTTC.

This clonotype was recorded many times. The chain carries TRBV11-1 and TRBJ1-1; maybe TRBD1 (5 bases). The germline V and J ends were trimmed by 0 bases and 7 bases, with 15 bases remaining between them. The CDR3 has 15 amino acids. Germline CDR1 reads SGHAT; CDR2 reads FQDESV (reference sequence). CDR3 bases: TGTGCCAGCAGCTTAGCAGGTGTTTGGGACGGTGAAGCTTTCTTT. Its translation is CASSLAGVWDGEAFF.

V is TRBV5-1 and J is TRBJ1-2; possible D gene TRBD1, 5 bases. The CDR3 loop spans 11 amino acids. In germline, CDR1 is SGHRS, CDR2 YFSETQ. Trimming stripped 7 bases from V and 10 bases from J, with 14 bases between. DNA of the CDR3: TGCGCCAGCCGGGACCAAGTAATCTACACCTTC. Encoded protein: CASRDQVIYTF.

This clonotype was detected ten times or more. This sequence joins TRBV9 and TRBJ2-1; D possibly corresponds to TRBD2 (5 bases). V shed 1 base and J shed 7 bases, with 18 bases lying between them. Germline V gene data show CDR1 as SGDLS and CDR2 as YYNGEE. This CDR3 is built from 16 residues. CDR3 in amino acids: CASSVTEGHSRNEQFF. The DNA of the CDR3 is TGTGCCAGCAGCGTAACCGAGGGCCATTCCCGGAATGAGCAGTTCTTC.

This clonotype was seen repeatedly, ten times or more. The V and J genes are TRBV20-1 and TRBJ2-2; TRBD1 matches 7 bases. V gave up 6 bases and J gave up 1 base; unmatched junction bases: 5. The CDR3 is 14 amino acids. Looked up from germline, CDR1 is DFQATT and CDR2 is SNEGSKA (reference sequence). CDR3 DNA sequence: TGCAGTGCGAAACCAGGGGGGAACACCGGGGAGCTGTTTTTT. Its translation: CSAKPGGNTGELFF.

Ten or more counts support this clonotype. The genes are TRBV12-3 or TRBV12-4 and TRBJ1-3; no clear D gene. Deletions cut 8 bases from V and 7 bases from J, with 6 bases between. The CDR3 is made up of 10 amino acids. The CDR3 region is CASFRNTIYF. The CDR3 DNA reads TGTGCCAGCTTCCGCAACACCATATATTTT.

Many counts were recorded for this clonotype. The chain recombines TRBV6-5 with TRBJ2-3; 7 bases map to TRBD1. CDR3 size: 16 residues. V shed 1 base, J shed 3 bases, and the junction held 7 bases outside the gene matches. The germline V gene has CDR1 MNHEY and CDR2 SVGAGI. The CDR3 DNA follows: TGTGCCAGCAGTTACTACGTGGGCAGGGGGACAGATACGCAGTATTTT. It yields the protein CASSYYVGRGTDTQYF.

This clonotype occurred many times. V gene TRBV9 combines with J gene TRBJ2-7, with D perhaps TRBD1 (5 bases). The CDR3 extends over 14 amino acids. V was shortened by 4 bases and J by 3 bases, with 14 bases between the two germline ends. The germline gives CDR1 SGDLS, CDR2 YYNGEE. CDR3 protein: CASSTDLDSYEQYF. As DNA, the CDR3 is TGTGCCAGCAGCACGGACCTAGACAGCTACGAGCAGTACTTC.

This clonotype was counted at least ten times. The J gene is TRBJ1-1, the V gene TRBV2; D unclear. Deletions cut 0 bases from V and 4 bases from J, with 15 bases between. The germline CDR1 and CDR2 sequences are SNHLY and FYNNEI. The CDR3 has 16 amino acids. CDR3 region: CASSEAMTTSGTEAFF. In nucleotides, the CDR3 is TGTGCCAGCAGTGAAGCGATGACCACGTCAGGCACTGAAGCTTTCTTT.

This clonotype was seen ten or more times. The chain carries TRBV20-1 and TRBJ2-7, with D maybe TRBD1 (6 bases). The CDR3 covers 14 residues. V shed 6 bases and J shed 2 bases, with 17 bases lying between them. Looked up from germline, CDR1 is DFQATT and CDR2 is SNEGSKA (reference sequence). In nucleotides, the CDR3 is TGCAGTGCGGGAACAGGGATCCCTCCCTACGAGCAGTACTTC. This gives the protein CSAGTGIPPYEQYF.

The chain links TRBV5-1 to TRBJ1-1, with unresolved D. Germline CDR1 reads SGHRS; CDR2 reads YFSETQ. V lost 7 bases, J lost 3 bases, and 13 bases lay in between. The CDR3 totals 13 residues. CDR3 nucleotide sequence: TGCGCCAGCCGCCCGGACCCGGACACTGAAGCTTTCTTT. Translated, it gives CASRPDPDTEAFF.

This clonotype was seen repeatedly, ten times or more. This chain connects TRBV5-1 to TRBJ2-1; possible D gene TRBD2, 7 bases. Germline-derived CDR1 and CDR2 are SGHRS and YFSETQ. The CDR3 has 16 residues. With 1 base removed from V and 6 bases from J, the gap between germline ends came to 17 bases. In DNA, the CDR3 is TGCGCCAGCAGCTTGAATTCGGGGGGCCGGGGCAATGAGCAGTTCTTC. This translates into CASSLNSGGRGNEQFF.

This clonotype was picked up many times. This chain uses TRBV7-9 with TRBJ1-2; D is perhaps TRBD1 (6 bases). The CDR3 runs to 15 residues. CDR1 is SEHNR, CDR2 FQNEAQ, per germline (reference sequence). Trimming left V 5 bases short and J 3 bases short, with 16 bases between. The CDR3 coding sequence is TGTGCCAGCAGCCAGAAGGGGGGAGTTGACTATGGCTACACCTTC. This sequence encodes CASSQKGGVDYGYTF.

This clonotype was seen many times. V and J are TRBV12-3 or TRBV12-4 and TRBJ2-7; TRBD1 might be the D (7 bases). The CDR3 loop spans 13 amino acids. The V gene lost 1 base and the J gene lost 5 bases, with 9 bases spanning the gap. The CDR3 coding sequence is TGTGCCAGCAGTTTAGGCAGGGGGGACGAGCAGTACTTC. Its translation is CASSLGRGDEQYF.